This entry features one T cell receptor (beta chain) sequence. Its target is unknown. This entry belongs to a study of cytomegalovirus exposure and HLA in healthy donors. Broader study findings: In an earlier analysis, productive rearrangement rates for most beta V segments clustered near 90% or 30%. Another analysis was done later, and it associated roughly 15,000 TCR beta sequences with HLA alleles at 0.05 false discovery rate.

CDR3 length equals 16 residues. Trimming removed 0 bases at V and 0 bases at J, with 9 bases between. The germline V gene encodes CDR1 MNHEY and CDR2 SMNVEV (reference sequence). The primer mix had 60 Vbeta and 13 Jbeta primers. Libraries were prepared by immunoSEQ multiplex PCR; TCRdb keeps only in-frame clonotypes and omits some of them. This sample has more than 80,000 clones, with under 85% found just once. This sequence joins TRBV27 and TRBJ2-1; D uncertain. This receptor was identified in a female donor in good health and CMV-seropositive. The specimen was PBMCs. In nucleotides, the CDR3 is TGTGCCAGCAGTTTATCGGGCACGTCCTCCTACAATGAGCAGTTCTTC. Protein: CASSLSGTSSYNEQFF.